The rows below give T cell receptor beta chains drawn from one sample of a study of blood T cell repertoires in COVID-19. Sequenced by immunoSEQ multiplex PCR; TCRdb stores in-frame clones only, minus some. The table lists some 190,000 clones, approximately 84% of them singletons. Sequencing used PBMCs or T cells enriched from blood (not recorded which). The receptors stem from a woman in her 30s who had recovered from COVID-19. Both conserved end residues are part of each CDR3. Size is stated for part of the rows, as once, few or many counts, or as a class when the clone is expanded.

>TRBJ2-1|TRBV9|.
CASSPGTPYGQFF
>TRBJ1-1|TRBV14|few
CASSQEGSRTGRDTEAFF
>TRBJ2-1|TRBV28|once
CASWTSGSSYNEQFF
>TRBJ2-7|TRBV18|.
CASSPGAGTYEQYF
>TRBJ2-5|TRBV25-1|.
CASKEGAQETQYF
>TRBJ1-5|TRBV28|few
CASSWGQDHSSNQPQHF
>TRBJ2-4|TRBV19|.
CASSMGAAGGPGKNIQYF
>TRBJ2-7|TRBV5-4|.
CASSSNYNDEQYF
>TRBJ1-6|TRBV9|.
CASSPLFGGSGSPLHF
>TRBJ1-2|TRBV29-1|.
CSGEDRSAGYTF
>TRBJ1-6|TRBV5-1|.
CASSLAGTGLAPLHF
>TRBJ2-5|TRBV3-1/TRBV3-2|once
CASSQRLAGGETQYF
>TRBJ1-2|TRBV4-1|few
CASSRDRGRLDYGYTF
>TRBJ1-2|TRBV27|.
CASSLLEGGGYTF
>TRBJ2-5|TRBV28|.
CATLLDFYQETQYF
>TRBJ1-1|TRBV9|.
CASSTGTGSVDTEAFF
>TRBJ2-5|TRBV5-4|.
CASSHPTSAGETQYF
>TRBJ1-1|TRBV11-2|.
CASSSVGRDRVLNTEAFF